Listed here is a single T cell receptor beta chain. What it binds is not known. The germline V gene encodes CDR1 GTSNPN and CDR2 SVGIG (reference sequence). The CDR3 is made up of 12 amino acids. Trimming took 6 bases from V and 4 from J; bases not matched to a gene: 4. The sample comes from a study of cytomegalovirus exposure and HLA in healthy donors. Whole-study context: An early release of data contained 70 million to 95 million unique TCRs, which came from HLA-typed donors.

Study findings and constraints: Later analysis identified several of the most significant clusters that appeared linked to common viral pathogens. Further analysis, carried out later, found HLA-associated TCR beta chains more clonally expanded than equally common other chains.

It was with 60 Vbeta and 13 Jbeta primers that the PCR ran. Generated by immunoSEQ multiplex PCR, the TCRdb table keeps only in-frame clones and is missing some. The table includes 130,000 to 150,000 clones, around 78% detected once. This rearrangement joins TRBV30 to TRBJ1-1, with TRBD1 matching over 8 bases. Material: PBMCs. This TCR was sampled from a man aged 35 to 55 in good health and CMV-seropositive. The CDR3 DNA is TGTGCCTGTTCAGGGGGCGGCACTGAAGCTTTCTTT. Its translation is CACSGGGTEAFF.